This TCR beta chain was profiled in a study of blood T cell repertoires in COVID-19. Overall study context: The study drew acute and convalescent COVID-19 samples from the United States, Italy and Spain.

V was shortened by 3 bases and J by 2 bases, with 10 bases between the two germline ends. This CDR3 region has 14 residues. Germline assignment: CDR1 SGHRS and CDR2 YFSETQ. In the study's own analysis: It was from reference gene primer amplification that nucleated cell counts were estimated. TCRdb keeps only in-frame clones here, not all; method: immunoSEQ multiplex PCR. V and J calls and clone size are given by that table; D and trimming were obtained from the DNA. The data contain about 200,000 clones, around three quarters of them singletons. The sequencing input was peripheral blood. This chain links TRBV5-1 with TRBJ2-3, with D maybe TRBD2 (5 bases). This receptor was taken from a woman aged 70-85 years with acute or convalescent COVID-19. CDR3 DNA sequence: TGCGCCAGCAGCTCACAGCGGAACACAGATACGCAGTATTTT. Amino acids: CASSSQRNTDTQYF. Using reference TRBV5-1 and TRBJ2-3 for the parts outside the CDR3, the full variable domain is KAGVTQTPRYLIKTRGQQVTLSCSPISGHRSVSWYQQTPGQGLQFLFEYFSETQRNKGNFPGRFSGRQFSNSRSEMNVSTLELGDSALYLCASSSQRNTDTQYFGPGTRLTVL.